This TCR beta chain is from a study of blood T cell repertoires in COVID-19. As for the study in general: PBMCs, B-cell-depleted T cells, or T cells were the source of the cDNA or gDNA that made up the material.

CDR1 SGHDT and CDR2 YYEEEE come from the germline V gene. CDR3 length equals 13 residues. The V and J ends lost 3 bases and 7 bases respectively, with 13 bases between them. Here immunoSEQ multiplex PCR was the method, and the copy in TCRdb shows in-frame clones only, minus some. Of approximately 110,000 clones listed, 70% to 85% are singletons. The sample comprised peripheral blood. The rearrangement joins TRBV5-6 to TRBJ1-2, with D possibly matching TRBD1 (6 bases). The sequence came from a human donor with acute or convalescent COVID-19. The donor label of this sample is uncertain. The CDR3 DNA reads as TGTGCCAGCAGCTCCTCAGGGGAATTTGGCTACACCTTC. It codes for CASSSSGEFGYTF. Filled out from reference TRBV5-6 and TRBJ1-2, the complete variable domain reads DAGVTQSPTHLIKTRGQQVTLRCSPKSGHDTVSWYQQALGQGPQFIFQYYEEEERQRGNFPDRFSGHQFPNYSSELNVNALLLGDSALYLCASSSSGEFGYTFGSGTRLTVV.